The text below deals with one TCR beta chain. Survey-level immunoSEQ sequencing profiled the TCR beta repertoire. The protocol was immunoSEQ multiplex PCR, while the TCRdb copy is restricted to in-frame clones and leaves out a portion. The top ten hold less than 4.5% of the sample, which has 55,000 to 70,000 clones, 80% to 95% seen once. CDR1 and CDR2 (germline): SNHLY, FYNNEI. This CDR3 spans 11 amino acids. The ends were cut back, 6 bases at V and 8 bases at J, with 7 bases in the middle. V is TRBV2 and J is TRBJ2-2; D assignment may be TRBD1 or TRBD2 (5 bases each). The receptor was derived from a man in his forties with rheumatoid arthritis. Sequencing used PBMCs. CDR3 loop: CASSEGGELFF. CDR3 bases: TGTGCCAGCAGCGAGGGGGGGGAGCTGTTTTTT.